The 6 T cell receptor beta chains below come from one sample, sequenced in a study of T cells after yellow fever vaccination. TCRdb independently ran MiXCR on the 5' RACE reads; one entry per CDR3 protein. The table includes some 350,000 distinct CDR3 sequences, about 6% detected once. The source was PBMCs, collected 5 days after the yellow fever booster vaccination. All receptors derive from a man in his thirties or forties who received the YFV17D yellow fever vaccine.

This clonotype showed up just a few times. The chain combines TRBV6-1 with TRBJ2-5, with unresolved D. Germline lookup yields CDR1 MNHNS and CDR2 SASEGT. CDR3 length: 15 residues. Trimming removed 6 bases from V and 2 bases from J, with 16 bases in between. CDR3 protein: CASRTPNDPQETQYF. The DNA of the CDR3 is TGTGCCAGCAGAACCCCGAATGACCCACAAGAGACCCAGTACTTC.

J is TRBJ1-5 and V is TRBV18, with D uncertain. V was cut by 2 bases and J by 3 bases, with 8 bases left in between. There are 14 residues in the CDR3. Per germline, CDR1 KGHSH and CDR2 LQKENI. Here the CDR3 DNA reads TGTGCCAGCTCACCAGGCGGGATCAATCAGCCCCAGCATTTT. This translates into CASSPGGINQPQHF.

This clonotype was seen only a few times. The gene calls are TRBV12-3 or TRBV12-4 and TRBJ2-5; D ambiguous. The length of the CDR3 is 15 residues. V shed 3 bases and J shed 5 bases, with 16 bases lying between them. The DNA for the CDR3 is TGTGCCAGCAGTTTTTCCCGTGGGGTTGGGGAGACCCAGTACTTC. This encodes CASSFSRGVGETQYF.

This clonotype was picked up many times. The rearrangement uses TRBV7-2 and TRBJ2-1, with 10 bases aligning to TRBD2. This CDR3 contains 16 residues. The V and J ends lost 3 bases and 6 bases, in that order; junction bases with no gene match: 8. The V gene's germline CDR1 is SGHTA and CDR2 FQGNSA. CDR3: CASSFAASGSGNEQFF. As DNA, the CDR3 is TGTGCCAGCAGCTTTGCTGCTAGCGGGAGTGGCAATGAGCAGTTCTTC. The whole variable domain, remainder taken from reference TRBV7-2 and TRBJ2-1, is GAGVSQSPSNKVTEKGKDVELRCDPISGHTALYWYRQSLGQGLEFLIYFQGNSAPDKSGLPSDRFSAERTGGSVSTLTIQRTQQEDSAVYLCASSFAASGSGNEQFFGPGTRLTVL.

This chain links TRBV7-2 with TRBJ2-1; D might be TRBD1 or TRBD2, each matching 5 bases. The CDR3 runs 13 residues. V was clipped by 5 bases and J by 6 bases, with 11 bases between them. Germline CDR1 SGHTA, CDR2 FQGNSA. CDR3 DNA: TGTGCCAGCAGCGGCCGGGGCCGCAATGAGCAGTTCTTC. This sequence encodes CASSGRGRNEQFF.

V and J are TRBV12-3 or TRBV12-4 and TRBJ2-7; 11 bases match TRBD2. The CDR3 is 15 residues long. The J segment lost 3 bases and the V segment lost 6 bases, leaving 7 bases of the junction unmatched. The CDR3 spells CASSQLTSGIYEQYF. For the CDR3, the DNA is TGTGCCAGCAGCCAACTGACTAGCGGGATCTACGAGCAGTACTTC.